These 5 T cell receptor beta chains came from one sample sequenced in a study of post-analysis software for immune sequencing data. Overall study findings and caveats: Elevated frequency relative to controls characterized four or five TRBV segments in patients, TRBV5-6, TRBV5-1 and TRBV20-1 among them.

The antigens of these receptors remain unknown. Presence of unique molecular identifiers characterized the TCR beta cDNA libraries. From the PCR reads, TCRdb called clonotypes with MiXCR, one entry per CDR3 protein. The sample shows approximately 770,000 distinct CDR3 sequences, roughly 50% of them seen only once. The source material was blood. These receptors were collected from a girl aged 10 to 17 with multiple sclerosis.

This clonotype was counted a few times. This sequence joins TRBV27 and TRBJ1-1; D call uncertain. Looked up from germline, CDR1 is MNHEY and CDR2 is SMNVEV (reference sequence). This CDR3 is built from 13 residues. Trimming removed 4 bases at V and 8 bases at J, with 14 bases between. In DNA form, the CDR3 reads TGTGCCAGCAGTTCCCGAACGGGTGGGGAAGCTTTCTTT. It codes for CASSSRTGGEAFF.

The rearrangement uses TRBV7-8 and TRBJ1-1; maybe TRBD1 (5 bases). Trimming removed 5 bases at V and 0 bases at J, with 13 bases between. This CDR3 contains 15 residues. The germline CDR1 and CDR2 sequences are SGHVS and FQNEAQ. This CDR3 reads CASSVWGRMNTEAFF. CDR3 DNA: TGTGCCAGCAGCGTTTGGGGCCGAATGAACACTGAAGCTTTCTTT.

This clonotype showed up just a few times. Written as DNA, the CDR3 is TGTGCCAGCAGTTTCGACAGGGTTAGTCAGTTCTTC. Translating gives CASSFDRVSQFF. The genes are TRBV28 and TRBJ2-1; 7 bases are shared with TRBD1. The germline gives CDR1 MDHEN, CDR2 SYDVKM. The CDR3 spans 12 residues. The V segment lost 3 bases and the J segment 13 bases; nucleotides outside the gene matches: 6. Using reference TRBV28 and TRBJ2-1 for the parts outside the CDR3, the full variable domain is DVKVTQSSRYLVKRTGEKVFLECVQDMDHENMFWYRQDPGLGLRLIYFSYDVKMKEKGDIPEGYSVSREKKERFSLILESASTNQTSMYLCASSFDRVSQFFGPGTRLTVL.

V is TRBV5-4 and J is TRBJ2-3; 12 nucleotides agree with TRBD2. V was pared by 3 bases and J by 4 bases, with 6 bases of the junction left unmatched. The CDR3 spans 16 residues. Germline CDR1 reads SGHNT; CDR2 reads YYREEE (reference sequence). CDR3 residues: CASSYASGRAADTQYF. CDR3 nucleotide sequence: TGTGCCAGCAGCTATGCTAGCGGGAGGGCCGCAGATACGCAGTATTTT.

This clonotype was detected only a few times. V and J are TRBV29-1 and TRBJ2-1; the match to TRBD2 covers 9 bases. Germline CDR1 and CDR2: SQVTM and ANQGSEA. This CDR3 has 17 residues. Trimming at V came to 1 base and at J to 0 bases, leaving 7 bases not matched to a gene. CDR3 region: CSVEGASGIVSYNEQFF. Here the CDR3 DNA reads TGCAGCGTTGAAGGGGCTAGCGGGATAGTCTCCTACAATGAGCAGTTCTTC.